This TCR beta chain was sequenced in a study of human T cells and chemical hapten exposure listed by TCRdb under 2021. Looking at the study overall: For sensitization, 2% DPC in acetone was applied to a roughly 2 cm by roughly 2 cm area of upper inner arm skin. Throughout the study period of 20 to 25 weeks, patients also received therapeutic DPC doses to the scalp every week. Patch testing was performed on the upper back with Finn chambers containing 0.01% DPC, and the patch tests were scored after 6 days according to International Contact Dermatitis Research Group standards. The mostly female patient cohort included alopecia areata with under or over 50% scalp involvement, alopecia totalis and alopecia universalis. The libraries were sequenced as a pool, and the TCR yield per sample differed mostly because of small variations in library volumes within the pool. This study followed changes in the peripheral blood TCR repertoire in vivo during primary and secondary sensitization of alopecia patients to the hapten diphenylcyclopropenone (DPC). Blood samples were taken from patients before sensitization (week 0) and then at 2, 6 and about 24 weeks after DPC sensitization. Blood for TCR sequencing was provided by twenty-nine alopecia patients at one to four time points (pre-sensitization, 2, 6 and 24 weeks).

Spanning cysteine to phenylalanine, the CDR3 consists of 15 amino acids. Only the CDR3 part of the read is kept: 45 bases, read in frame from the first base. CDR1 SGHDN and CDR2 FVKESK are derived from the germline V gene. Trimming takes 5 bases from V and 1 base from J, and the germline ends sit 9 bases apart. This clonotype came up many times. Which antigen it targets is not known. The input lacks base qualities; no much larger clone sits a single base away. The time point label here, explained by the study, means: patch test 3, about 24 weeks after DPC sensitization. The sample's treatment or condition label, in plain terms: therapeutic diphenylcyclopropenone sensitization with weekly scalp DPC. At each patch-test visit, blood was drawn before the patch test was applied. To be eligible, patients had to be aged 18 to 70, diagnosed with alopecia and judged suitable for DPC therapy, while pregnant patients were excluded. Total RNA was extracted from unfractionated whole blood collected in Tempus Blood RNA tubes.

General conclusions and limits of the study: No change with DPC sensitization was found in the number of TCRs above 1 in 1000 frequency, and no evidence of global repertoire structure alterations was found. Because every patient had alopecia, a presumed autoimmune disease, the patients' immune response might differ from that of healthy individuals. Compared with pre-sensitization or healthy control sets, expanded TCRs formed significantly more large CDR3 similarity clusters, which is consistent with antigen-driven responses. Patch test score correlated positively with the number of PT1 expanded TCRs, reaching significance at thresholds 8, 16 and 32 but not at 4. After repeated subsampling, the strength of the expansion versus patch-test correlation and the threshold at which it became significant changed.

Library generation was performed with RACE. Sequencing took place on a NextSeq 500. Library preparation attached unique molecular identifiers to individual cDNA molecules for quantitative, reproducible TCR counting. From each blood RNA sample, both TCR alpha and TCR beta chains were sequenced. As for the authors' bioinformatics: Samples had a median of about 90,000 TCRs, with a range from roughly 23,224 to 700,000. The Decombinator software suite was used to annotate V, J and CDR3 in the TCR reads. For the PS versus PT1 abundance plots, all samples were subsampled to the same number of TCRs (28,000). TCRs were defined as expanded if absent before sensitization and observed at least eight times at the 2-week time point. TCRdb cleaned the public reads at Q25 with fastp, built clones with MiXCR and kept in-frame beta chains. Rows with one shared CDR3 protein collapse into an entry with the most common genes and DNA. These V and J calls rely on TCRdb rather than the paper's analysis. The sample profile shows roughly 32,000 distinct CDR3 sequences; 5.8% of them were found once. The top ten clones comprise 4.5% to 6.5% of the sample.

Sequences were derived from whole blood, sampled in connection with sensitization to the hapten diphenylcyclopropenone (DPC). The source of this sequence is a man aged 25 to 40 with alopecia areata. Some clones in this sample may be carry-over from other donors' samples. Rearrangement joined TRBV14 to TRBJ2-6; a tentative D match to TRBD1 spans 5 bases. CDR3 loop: CASSFTGSGANVLTF. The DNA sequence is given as TGTGCCAGCAGCTTTACAGGATCTGGGGCCAACGTCCTGACTTTC.